The subject of this entry is one TCR beta chain. Its antigen remains unknown. Using viral peptide pools, the ViraFEST assay grew out antigen-specific CD4+ T cells prior to sequencing. Isolation of CD4+ T cells took place after about nine days of culture. It was two doses of either the BNT162b2 or mRNA-1273 vaccine that participants received. Measured with immunoSEQ multiplex PCR; TCRdb has only the in-frame clones, and not every one. This table holds tens of thousands of clones, roughly two thirds found once. The sample originates from a study of vaccination effects on CD4 cells after COVID-19. CDR1 is SGHAT and CDR2 is FQNNGV in the germline V gene. V gave up 6 bases and J gave up 2 bases, with 14 bases separating them. This CDR3 is built from 14 residues.

The chain carries TRBV11-2 and TRBJ2-7; either TRBD1 or TRBD2 may supply D (5 bases each). This receptor was identified in a human donor who received a COVID-19 vaccine. Here the sequenced sample was CD4+ T cells from PBMCs cultured with HCoV-229E spike peptides, taken after COVID-19 vaccination. CDR3 bases: TGTGCCAGCAGTCCTACCGGGACCGCCTACGAGCAGTACTTC. This sequence encodes CASSPTGTAYEQYF.